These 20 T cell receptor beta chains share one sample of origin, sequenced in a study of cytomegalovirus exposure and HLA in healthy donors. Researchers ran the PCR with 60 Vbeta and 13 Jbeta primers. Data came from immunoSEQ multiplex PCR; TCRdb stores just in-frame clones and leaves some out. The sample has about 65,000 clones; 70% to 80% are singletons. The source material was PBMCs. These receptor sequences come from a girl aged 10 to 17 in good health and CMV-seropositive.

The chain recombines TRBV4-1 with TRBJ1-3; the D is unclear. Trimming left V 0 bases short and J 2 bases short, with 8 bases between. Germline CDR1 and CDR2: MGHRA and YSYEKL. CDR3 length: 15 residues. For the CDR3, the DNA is TGCGCCAGCAGCCAAGACAACTTAGCTGGAAACACCATATATTTT. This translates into CASSQDNLAGNTIYF.

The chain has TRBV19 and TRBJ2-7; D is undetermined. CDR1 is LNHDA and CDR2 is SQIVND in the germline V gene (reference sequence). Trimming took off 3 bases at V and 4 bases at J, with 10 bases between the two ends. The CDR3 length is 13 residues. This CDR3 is CASSINRAYEQYF. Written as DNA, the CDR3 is TGTGCCAGTAGTATTAACAGAGCTTACGAGCAGTACTTC.

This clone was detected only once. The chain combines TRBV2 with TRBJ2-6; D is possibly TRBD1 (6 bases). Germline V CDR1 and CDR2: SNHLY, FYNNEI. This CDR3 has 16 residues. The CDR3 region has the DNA TGTGCTCGAAGACCCACAGGGTACTCTGGGGCCAACGTCCTGACTTTC. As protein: CARRPTGYSGANVLTF. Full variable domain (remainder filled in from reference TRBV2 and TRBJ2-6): EPEVTQTPSHQVTQMGQEVILRCVPISNHLYFYWYRQILGQKVEFLVSFYNNEISEKSEIFDDQFSVERPDGSNFTLKIRSTKLEDSAMYFCARRPTGYSGANVLTFGAGSRLTVL.

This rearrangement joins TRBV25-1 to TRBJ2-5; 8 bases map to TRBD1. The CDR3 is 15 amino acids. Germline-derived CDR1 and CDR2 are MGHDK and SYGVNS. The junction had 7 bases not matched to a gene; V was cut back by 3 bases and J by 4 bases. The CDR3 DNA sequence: TGTGCCAGCAGTGACTCAGGGGGCTTAGGAGAGACCCAGTACTTC. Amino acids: CASSDSGGLGETQYF.

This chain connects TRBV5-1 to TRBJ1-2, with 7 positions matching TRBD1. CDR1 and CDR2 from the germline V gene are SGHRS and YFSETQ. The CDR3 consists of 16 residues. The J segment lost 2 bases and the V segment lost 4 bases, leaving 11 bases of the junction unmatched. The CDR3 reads CASSVQPGQNNYGYTF. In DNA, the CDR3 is TGCGCCAGCAGCGTGCAGCCGGGACAGAACAACTATGGCTACACCTTC.

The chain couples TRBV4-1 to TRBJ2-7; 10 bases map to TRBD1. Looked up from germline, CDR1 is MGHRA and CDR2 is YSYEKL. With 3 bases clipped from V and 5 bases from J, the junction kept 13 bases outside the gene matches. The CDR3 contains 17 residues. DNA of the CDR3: TGCGCCAGCAGCCAGCCAAGGGACAGGGGAACTGGAAACGAGCAGTACTTC. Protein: CASSQPRDRGTGNEQYF.

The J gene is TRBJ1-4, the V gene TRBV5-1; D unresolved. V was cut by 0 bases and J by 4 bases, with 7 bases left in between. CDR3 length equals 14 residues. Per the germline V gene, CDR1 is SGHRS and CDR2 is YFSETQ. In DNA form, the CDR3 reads TGCGCCAGCAGCTTGGGGCTGGTTAATGAAAAACTGTTTTTT. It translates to CASSLGLVNEKLFF.

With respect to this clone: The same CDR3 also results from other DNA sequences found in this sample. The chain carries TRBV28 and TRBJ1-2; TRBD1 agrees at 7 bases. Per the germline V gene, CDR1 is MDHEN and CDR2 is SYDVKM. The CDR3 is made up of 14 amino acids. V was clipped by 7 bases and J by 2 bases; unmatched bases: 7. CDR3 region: CASIQGTVNYGYTF. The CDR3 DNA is TGTGCCAGCATACAGGGGACAGTGAACTATGGCTACACCTTC.

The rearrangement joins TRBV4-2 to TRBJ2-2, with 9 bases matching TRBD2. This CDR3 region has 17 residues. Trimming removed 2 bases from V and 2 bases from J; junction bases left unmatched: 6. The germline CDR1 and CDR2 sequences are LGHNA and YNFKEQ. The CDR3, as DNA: TGTGCCAGCAGCCAACATAGCGGGGGCCTCAACACCGGGGAGCTGTTTTTT. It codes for CASSQHSGGLNTGELFF.

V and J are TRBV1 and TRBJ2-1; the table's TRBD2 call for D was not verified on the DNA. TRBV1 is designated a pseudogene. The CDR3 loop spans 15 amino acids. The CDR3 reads CTSRPTGWYYNEQFF. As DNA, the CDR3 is TGCACCAGCAGGCCGACTGGTTGGTATTACAATGAGCAGTTCTTC.

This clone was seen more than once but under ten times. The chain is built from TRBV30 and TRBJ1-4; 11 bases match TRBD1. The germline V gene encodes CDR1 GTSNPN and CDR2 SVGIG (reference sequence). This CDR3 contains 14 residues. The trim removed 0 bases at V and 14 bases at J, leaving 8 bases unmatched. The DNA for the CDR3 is TGTGCCTGGAGTGTACCCGGACAGGGGGCAAGGCTGTTTTTT. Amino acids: CAWSVPGQGARLFF.

The CDR3 loop reads CASSWTGPGTEAFF. Written as DNA, the CDR3 is TGTGCCAGCAGCTGGACAGGGCCAGGCACTGAAGCTTTCTTT. The chain couples TRBV5-4 to TRBJ1-1, with 8 bases that match TRBD1. CDR3 length equals 14 residues. From germline, CDR1 is SGHNT and CDR2 YYREEE (reference sequence). The V and J ends lost 3 bases and 4 bases, in that order; junction bases with no gene match: 5.

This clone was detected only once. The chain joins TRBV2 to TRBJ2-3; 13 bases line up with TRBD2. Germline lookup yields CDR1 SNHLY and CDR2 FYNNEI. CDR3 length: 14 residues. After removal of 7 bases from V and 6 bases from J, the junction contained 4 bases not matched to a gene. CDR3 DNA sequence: TGTGCCAGCATAAAACTAGCGGGGGGGGATACGCAGTATTTT. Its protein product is CASIKLAGGDTQYF. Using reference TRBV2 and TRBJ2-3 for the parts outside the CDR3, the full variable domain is EPEVTQTPSHQVTQMGQEVILRCVPISNHLYFYWYRQILGQKVEFLVSFYNNEISEKSEIFDDQFSVERPDGSNFTLKIRSTKLEDSAMYFCASIKLAGGDTQYFGPGTRLTVL.

This CDR3 is CASSGTRLPYNEQFF. CDR3 coding DNA: TGCGCCAGCTCCGGGACTAGATTGCCCTACAATGAGCAGTTCTTC. This chain uses TRBV10-1 with TRBJ2-1, with 8 bases aligning to TRBD2. The V gene's germline CDR1 is WNHNN and CDR2 SYGVQD (reference sequence). This CDR3 contains 15 residues. The junction had 8 bases not matched to a gene; V was cut back by 8 bases and J by 2 bases.

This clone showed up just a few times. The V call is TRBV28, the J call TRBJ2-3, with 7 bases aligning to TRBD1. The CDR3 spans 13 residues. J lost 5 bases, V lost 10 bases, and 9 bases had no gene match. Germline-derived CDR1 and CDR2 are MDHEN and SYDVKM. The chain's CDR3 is CAIQGGAKDTQYF. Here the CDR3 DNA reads TGTGCCATCCAAGGGGGCGCGAAAGATACGCAGTATTTT.

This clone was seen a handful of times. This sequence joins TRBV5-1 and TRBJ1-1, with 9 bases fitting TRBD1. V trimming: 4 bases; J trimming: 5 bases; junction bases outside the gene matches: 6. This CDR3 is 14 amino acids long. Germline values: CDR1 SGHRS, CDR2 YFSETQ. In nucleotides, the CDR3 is TGCGCCAGCAGCGTTGGACAGGGGTTAACTGAAGCTTTCTTT. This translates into CASSVGQGLTEAFF.

CDR3 sequence: CASSLDQGLNTEAFF. The CDR3 coding sequence is TGTGCCAGCAGCTTAGATCAGGGGCTGAACACTGAAGCTTTCTTT. The chain joins TRBV13 to TRBJ1-1; a weak D match, TRBD1 (6 bases). Germline CDR1 and CDR2: PRHDT and FYEKMQ (reference sequence). Trimming pared 1 base from V and 0 bases from J, leaving 9 bases between. The CDR3 spans 15 residues.

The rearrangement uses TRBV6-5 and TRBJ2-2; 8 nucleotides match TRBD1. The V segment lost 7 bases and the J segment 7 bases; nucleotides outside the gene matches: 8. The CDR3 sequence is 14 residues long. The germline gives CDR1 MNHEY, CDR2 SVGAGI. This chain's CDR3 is CASMGQGAIGELFF. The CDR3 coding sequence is TGTGCCAGCATGGGGCAGGGGGCGATCGGGGAGCTGTTTTTT.

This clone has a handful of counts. The CDR3 coding sequence is TGTGCCTGGAGTGTACGCTCGAGAATGAACACTGAAGCTTTCTTT. Translated: CAWSVRSRMNTEAFF. This chain uses TRBV30 with TRBJ1-1; no definite D call. V lost 0 bases and J lost 0, with 11 bases in between. The CDR3 is 15 amino acids. CDR1 is GTSNPN, CDR2 SVGIG, per germline (reference sequence).

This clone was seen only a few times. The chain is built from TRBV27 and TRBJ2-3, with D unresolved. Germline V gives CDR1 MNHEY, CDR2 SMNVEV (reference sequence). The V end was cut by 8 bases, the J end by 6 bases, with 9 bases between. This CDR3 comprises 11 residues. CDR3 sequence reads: CASSSVDTQYF. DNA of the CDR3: TGTGCCAGCTCCTCTGTTGATACGCAGTATTTT.